Listed below are T cell receptor beta chains from one sample, sequenced in a study of a mutant IDH1 vaccine in newly diagnosed glioma. Their target antigens are unknown. The repertoire was sequenced with immunoSEQ multiplex PCR; TCRdb's copy has only in-frame clones and lacks some. The table has tens of thousands of clones, around 76% seen once. The sequences come from PBMCs, collected from a glioma patient whose treatment included an IDH1 peptide vaccine. The receptors were gathered from a man between 45 and 60 years old with glioma. Both conserved end residues are part of each CDR3. Fields, in order: D gene, J gene, clone size, V gene, CDR3 DNA, CDR3 protein. D genes are given only for firm matches. Some rows have no size entry. The others give once, few or many, or a class for an expanded clone.

>TRBD1|TRBJ1-1|NA|TRBV9
TGTGCCAGCAGCGCGCAGGGGGCGGGCACTGAAGCTTTCTTT
CASSAQGAGTEAFF
>NA|TRBJ1-5|NA|TRBV7-9
TGTGCCAGCAGCTTGGGCTCCGGACAGCCCCAGCATTTT
CASSLGSGQPQHF
>NA|TRBJ2-5|NA|TRBV7-2
TGTGCCAGCAGCTTGTACAGAAGAGCCCAAGAGACCCAGTACTTC
CASSLYRRAQETQYF
>NA|TRBJ1-3|NA|TRBV6-6
TGTGCCAGCGGGCTGGGACTCTCTGGAAACACCATATATTTT
CASGLGLSGNTIYF
>NA|TRBJ2-7|NA|TRBV27
TGTGCCAGCAGTTTATCTGTCCTCAGTAGCTCCTACGAGCAGTACTTC
CASSLSVLSSSYEQYF
>NA|TRBJ2-3|few|TRBV5-1
TGCGCCAGCAGCTTGGAGGGACATAACACAGATACGCAGTATTTT
CASSLEGHNTDTQYF
>NA|TRBJ1-4|NA|TRBV2
TGTGCCAGCAGCGAAATCGCAACTAATGAAAAACTGTTTTTT
CASSEIATNEKLFF
>NA|TRBJ2-7|NA|TRBV5-1
TGCGCCAGCAGCTTGATTGGGGGGTCCTACGAGCAGTACTTC
CASSLIGGSYEQYF
>NA|TRBJ2-7|NA|TRBV7-2
TGTGCCAGCAGCTTAAGTACTCTCGAGCAGTACTTC
CASSLSTLEQYF
>NA|TRBJ2-5|NA|TRBV6-5
TGTGCCAGCAGTTACAGTCGTGGGGAGACCCAGTACTTC
CASSYSRGETQYF
>TRBD1|TRBJ2-7|NA|TRBV5-1
TGCGCCAGCAGCTGGGGGGACAGGGGCTACGAGCAGTACTTC
CASSWGDRGYEQYF
>NA|TRBJ1-4|once|TRBV10-2
TGCGCCAGCAGTGAGCCACAGACCGCAACTAATGAAAAACTGTTTTTT
CASSEPQTATNEKLFF
>TRBD1|TRBJ1-2|NA|TRBV4-3
TGCGCCAGCAGCCAACGAGGGGCAGGGGGCGCCGCCAACTATGGCTACACCTTC
CASSQRGAGGAANYGYTF
>NA|TRBJ1-2|NA|TRBV19
TGTGCCAGTAGTCCACTTGACAGTTTATTTGTAGGCTACACCTTC
CASSPLDSLFVGYTF
>NA|TRBJ2-1|NA|TRBV7-9
TGTGCCAGCAGCCCGGACAGCTACAATGAGCAGTTCTTC
CASSPDSYNEQFF
>NA|TRBJ2-1|NA|TRBV9
TGTGCCAGCAGCAAAGACGGGGAATCCTACAATGAGCAGTTCTTC
CASSKDGESYNEQFF
>NA|TRBJ2-7|few|TRBV14
TGTGCCAGCAGCCAAGACCGGACCGGGAGTGACGAGCAGTACTTC
CASSQDRTGSDEQYF
>NA|TRBJ1-2|NA|TRBV12-1
TGTGCCAGCAGCTTTGACTGGGAAGGGCCGGTCGGTGGCTACACCTTC
CASSFDWEGPVGGYTF
>TRBD2|TRBJ2-3|NA|TRBV19
TGTGCCAGTAGTTCTCTAGCGGGGGAGGGAGATACGCAGTATTTT
CASSSLAGEGDTQYF
>TRBD2|TRBJ2-2|NA|TRBV9
TGTGCCAGCAGCCCCTGGGCGGGGGGGGAAACCGGGGAGCTGTTTTTT
CASSPWAGGETGELFF
>NA|TRBJ1-2|NA|TRBV20-1
TGCAGTGCTCCATTACGGTATGGCTACACCTTC
CSAPLRYGYTF
>NA|TRBJ1-1|NA|TRBV15
TGTGCCACCAGCAGACCGAACACTGAAGCTTTCTTT
CATSRPNTEAFF
>NA|TRBJ1-5|NA|TRBV5-4
TGTGCCAGCAGCTTGGGGAGCAATCAGCCCCAGCATTTT
CASSLGSNQPQHF
>NA|TRBJ2-7|once|TRBV11-2
TGTGCCAGCAGTGAGGGACCTGCCTACGAGCAGTACTTC
CASSEGPAYEQYF
>TRBD1|TRBJ1-4|NA|TRBV30
TGTGCCTGGAGTCGGACAGGCAATGAAAAACTGTTTTTT
CAWSRTGNEKLFF
>NA|TRBJ1-2|few|TRBV29-1
TGCAGCGTTGAGGAGACAGGAGAAGCGGGGACCTCGACCGGCGGCTACACCTTC
CSVEETGEAGTSTGGYTF
>NA|TRBJ2-7|NA|TRBV10-3
TGTGCCATCAGTGAGACAGATCCAGGGGAGGGGAACGAGCAGTACTTC
CAISETDPGEGNEQYF
>TRBD1|TRBJ2-5|NA|TRBV4-1
TGCGCCAGCAGCCAACTGGGACAGGGGGACCAAGAGACCCAGTACTTC
CASSQLGQGDQETQYF
>TRBD1|TRBJ1-5|NA|TRBV7-2
TGTGCCAGCAGCTTAAGGGACAGTAATCAGCCCCAGCATTTT
CASSLRDSNQPQHF
>NA|TRBJ2-7|NA|TRBV2
TGTGCCAGCAGTGGGGGGTTACTCTCCTACGAGCAGTACTTC
CASSGGLLSYEQYF
>TRBD2|TRBJ2-5|few|TRBV7-6
TGTGCCAGCAGCTTAGGGCTAGCGGGGGGCCGGGAAAGAGAGACCCAGTACTTC
CASSLGLAGGRERETQYF
>NA|TRBJ2-3|NA|TRBV7-9
TGTGCCAGCAGCTTTCTAGCGTCAGATACGCAGTATTTT
CASSFLASDTQYF
>TRBD1|TRBJ1-2|NA|TRBV5-8
TGTGCCAGCACCGGACAGGGGTCTAACTATGGCTACACCTTC
CASTGQGSNYGYTF
>NA|TRBJ1-2|few|TRBV4-1
TGCGCCAGCAGCCAAGTCGGGGGGACCCCCAGCGGCTACACCTTC
CASSQVGGTPSGYTF
>NA|TRBJ1-5|NA|TRBV4-3
TGCGCCAGCAGCCTCTCCCGGGTCGGGGGTGAAGCCCAGCATTTT
CASSLSRVGGEAQHF
>NA|TRBJ2-6|once|TRBV27
TGTGCCAGCAGTCCTAAGTTCTCTGGGGCCAACGTCCTGACTTTC
CASSPKFSGANVLTF
>NA|TRBJ2-5|NA|TRBV4-3
TGCGCCAGCAGCCAAGATGTCAGGGAACAAGAGACCCAGTACTTC
CASSQDVREQETQYF
>NA|TRBJ2-3|NA|TRBV9
TGTGCCAGCAGCCCTTCGGGAACAGATACGCAGTATTTT
CASSPSGTDTQYF
>NA|TRBJ2-2|NA|TRBV6-5
TGTGCCAGCAGTTCGCCGGGACGGCGAAGCACCGGGGAGCTGTTTTTT
CASSSPGRRSTGELFF
>TRBD1|TRBJ2-4|NA|TRBV29-1
TGCAGCGTGCGGACAGGGGACTCAATTCAGTACTTC
CSVRTGDSIQYF
>NA|TRBJ1-1|medium-sized|TRBV20-1
TGCAGTGCTAGAAGCCACGCTTTCTTT
CSARSHAFF
>NA|TRBJ1-3|few|TRBV9
TGTGCCAGCAGCACCCATATCTCAGACTCTGGAAACACCATATATTTT
CASSTHISDSGNTIYF
>NA|TRBJ2-3|NA|TRBV7-8
TGTGCCAGCAGCTTAGAATTCGGAGGGCTAAGCACAGATACGCAGTATTTT
CASSLEFGGLSTDTQYF
>NA|TRBJ2-7|NA|TRBV29-1
TGCAGCGTTGAAACAAGATTTAATCCCTACGAGCAGTACTTC
CSVETRFNPYEQYF
>TRBD2|TRBJ2-5|NA|TRBV6-5
TGTGCCAGCAGTTTCGGACTAGCCGAGACCCAGTACTTC
CASSFGLAETQYF
>NA|TRBJ1-1|few|TRBV10-1
TGCGCCAGCAGCCAGGCTCAGAACACTGAAGCTTTCTTT
CASSQAQNTEAFF